This T cell receptor beta chain originates from a study of blood T cell repertoires in COVID-19. In the study overall: T cells, B-cell-depleted T cells, or PBMCs provided the cDNA or gDNA that served as material.

The germline V gene encodes CDR1 MNHEY and CDR2 SVGEGT. V lost 3 bases and J lost 4; bases outside the gene matches: 19. The length of the CDR3 is 21 residues. The protocol was immunoSEQ multiplex PCR, while the TCRdb copy is restricted to in-frame clones and leaves out a portion. The table has under 45,000 clones, 75% to 90% seen once. The source of this sequence is a man aged 55-75 years with active COVID-19. The source material was peripheral blood. J is TRBJ2-1 and V is TRBV6-2 or TRBV6-3; 12 nucleotides line up with TRBD2. The CDR3 loop reads CASSYLGRGLAGLSIYNEQFF. CDR3 nucleotides: TGTGCCAGCAGTTATCTTGGTAGGGGACTAGCGGGCCTCAGTATTTACAATGAGCAGTTCTTC.